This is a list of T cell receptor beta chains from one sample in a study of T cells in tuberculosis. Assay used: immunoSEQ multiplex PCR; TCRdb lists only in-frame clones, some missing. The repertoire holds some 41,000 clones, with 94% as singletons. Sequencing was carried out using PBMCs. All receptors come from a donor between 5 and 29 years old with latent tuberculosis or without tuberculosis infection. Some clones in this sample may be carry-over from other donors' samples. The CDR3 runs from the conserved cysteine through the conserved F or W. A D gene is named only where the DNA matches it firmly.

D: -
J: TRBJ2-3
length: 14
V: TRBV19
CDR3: CASTPQGSTDTQYF

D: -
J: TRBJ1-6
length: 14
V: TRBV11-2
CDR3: CASSLRLDNSPLHF

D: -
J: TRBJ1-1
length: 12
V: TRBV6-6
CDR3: CASSYSGHEAFF

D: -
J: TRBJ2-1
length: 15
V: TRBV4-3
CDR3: CASSQDGGDYNEQFF

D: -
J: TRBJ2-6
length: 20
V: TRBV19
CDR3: CASTGPLDSSNYSGANVLTF

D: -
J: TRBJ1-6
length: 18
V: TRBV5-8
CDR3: CASSRLPRLSDRDSPLHF

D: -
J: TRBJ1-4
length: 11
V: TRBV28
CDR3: CASSPREKLFF

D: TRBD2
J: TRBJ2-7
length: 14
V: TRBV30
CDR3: CAWSNGGGTGSQYF

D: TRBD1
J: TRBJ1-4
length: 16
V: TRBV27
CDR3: CASSHFRDRGNEKLFF

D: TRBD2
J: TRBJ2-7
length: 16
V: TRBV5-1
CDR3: CASSLATLAETYEQYF

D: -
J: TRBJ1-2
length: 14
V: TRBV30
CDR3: CAWRQIPEGYGYTF

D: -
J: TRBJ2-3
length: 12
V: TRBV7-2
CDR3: CASSLYTDTQYF

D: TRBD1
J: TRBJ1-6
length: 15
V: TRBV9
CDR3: CASSPRTGWNSPLHF

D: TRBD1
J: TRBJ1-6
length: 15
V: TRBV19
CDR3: CASSITGQGRSPLHF

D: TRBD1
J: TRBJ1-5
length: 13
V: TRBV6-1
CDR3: CASRMTGYQPQHF

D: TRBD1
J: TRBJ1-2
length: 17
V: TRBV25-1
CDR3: CASSESFDRDQNYGYTF

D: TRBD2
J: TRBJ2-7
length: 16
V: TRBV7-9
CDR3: CASSRRLAGGPYEQYF

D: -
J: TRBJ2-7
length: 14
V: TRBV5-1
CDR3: CASSPTVSSYEQYF

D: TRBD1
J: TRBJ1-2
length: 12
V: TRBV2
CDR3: CAGRTGGYGYTF

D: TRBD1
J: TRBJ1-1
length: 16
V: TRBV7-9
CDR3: CASSLARTGVNTEAFF

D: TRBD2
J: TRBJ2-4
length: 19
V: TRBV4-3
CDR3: CASSQGTSGGMGHQNIQYF

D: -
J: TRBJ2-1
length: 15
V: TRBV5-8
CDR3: CASSETPRTSSEQFF

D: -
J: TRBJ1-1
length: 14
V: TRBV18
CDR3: CASSHYQEGTEAFF

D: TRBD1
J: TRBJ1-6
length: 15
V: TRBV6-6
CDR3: CASSIRGQEISPLHF

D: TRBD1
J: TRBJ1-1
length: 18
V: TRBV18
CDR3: CASSPNVRTGGENTEAFF

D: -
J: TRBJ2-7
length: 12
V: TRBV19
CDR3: CASSQGTYEQYF

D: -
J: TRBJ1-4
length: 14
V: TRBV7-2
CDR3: CASTTTGRNEKLFF

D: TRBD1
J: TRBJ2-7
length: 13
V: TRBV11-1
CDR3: CASSLGQGNEQYF

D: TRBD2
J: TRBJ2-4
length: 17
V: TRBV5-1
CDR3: CASSLRNEPGGKNIQYF

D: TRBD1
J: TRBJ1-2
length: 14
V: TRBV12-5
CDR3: CASGSRDRNYGYTF

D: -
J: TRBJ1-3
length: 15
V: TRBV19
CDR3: CASSIRQGGGNTIYF

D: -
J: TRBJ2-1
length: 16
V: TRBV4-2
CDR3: CASSQRSGGVDNEQFF

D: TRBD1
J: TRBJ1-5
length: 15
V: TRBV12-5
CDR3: CASGLRQGFNQPQHF

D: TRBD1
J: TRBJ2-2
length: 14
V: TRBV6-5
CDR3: CASSGQGVTGELFF

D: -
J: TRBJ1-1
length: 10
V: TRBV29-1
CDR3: CSDGGTEAFF

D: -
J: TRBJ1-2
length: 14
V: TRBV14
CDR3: CASSQQTANYGYTF

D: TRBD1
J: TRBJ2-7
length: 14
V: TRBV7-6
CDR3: CASSLRTGGYEQYF

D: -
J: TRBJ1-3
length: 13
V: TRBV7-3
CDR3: CASSFDGGNTIYF

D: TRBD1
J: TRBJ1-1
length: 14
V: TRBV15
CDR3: CATSKDRGNTEAFF

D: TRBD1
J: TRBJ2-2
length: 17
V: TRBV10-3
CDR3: CAISNMGQGNALGELFF

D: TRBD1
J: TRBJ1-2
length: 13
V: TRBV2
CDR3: CASSGGQGYGYTF

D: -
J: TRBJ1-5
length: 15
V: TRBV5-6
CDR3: CASSLGGGSNQPQHF

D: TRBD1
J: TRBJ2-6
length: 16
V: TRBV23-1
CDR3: CASSQPDRAGANVLTF

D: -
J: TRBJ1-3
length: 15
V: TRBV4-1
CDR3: CASSLSTASGNTIYF

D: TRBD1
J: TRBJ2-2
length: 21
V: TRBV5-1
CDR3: CASRNPPGDRGRGMGTGELFF

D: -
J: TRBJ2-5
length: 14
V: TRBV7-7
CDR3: CASSPLELQETQYF

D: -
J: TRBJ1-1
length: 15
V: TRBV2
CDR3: CASSGVNRVNTEAFF

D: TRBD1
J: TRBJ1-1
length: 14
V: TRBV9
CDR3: CASGQGIKTPEAFF

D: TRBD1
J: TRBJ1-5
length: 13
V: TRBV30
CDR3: CAWGRQGYQPQHF

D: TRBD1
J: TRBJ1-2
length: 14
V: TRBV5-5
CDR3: CASSLRDRGYGYTF

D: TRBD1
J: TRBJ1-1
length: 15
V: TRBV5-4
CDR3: CASSAPTGGRTEAFF